The source of this T cell receptor beta chain is a study of cytomegalovirus exposure and HLA in healthy donors. Regarding this clone: The antigen remains unidentified.

Primers: 60 Vbeta forward and 13 Jbeta reverse. Data came from immunoSEQ multiplex PCR; TCRdb stores just in-frame clones and leaves some out. This repertoire shows 150,000 to 180,000 clones, around 80% found once; its top ten account for 9.5% to 15%. General study points: An analysis was carried out later, and it reportedly showed fewer N-insertions in an Asian-associated ancestry cluster than the roughly 700-donor mean. V- and J-gene trimming in TCR beta was tied to a missense DCLRE1C variant by an analysis performed later. Data from an earlier analysis indicated that most TCR beta V segments were productive either about 87% or about 30% of the time.

The CDR3 has 15 amino acids. Germline V gene data show CDR1 as SGHTA and CDR2 as FQGNSA. Trimming pared 2 bases from V and 2 bases from J, leaving 12 bases between. This TCR came from a man aged 25-40 years in good health and CMV-seropositive. Specimen: PBMCs. The chain has TRBV7-2 and TRBJ2-5; D perhaps matches TRBD1 (6 bases). CDR3: CASSLSGDTQETQYF. Here the CDR3 DNA reads TGTGCCAGCAGCTTATCTGGGGACACACAAGAGACCCAGTACTTC.